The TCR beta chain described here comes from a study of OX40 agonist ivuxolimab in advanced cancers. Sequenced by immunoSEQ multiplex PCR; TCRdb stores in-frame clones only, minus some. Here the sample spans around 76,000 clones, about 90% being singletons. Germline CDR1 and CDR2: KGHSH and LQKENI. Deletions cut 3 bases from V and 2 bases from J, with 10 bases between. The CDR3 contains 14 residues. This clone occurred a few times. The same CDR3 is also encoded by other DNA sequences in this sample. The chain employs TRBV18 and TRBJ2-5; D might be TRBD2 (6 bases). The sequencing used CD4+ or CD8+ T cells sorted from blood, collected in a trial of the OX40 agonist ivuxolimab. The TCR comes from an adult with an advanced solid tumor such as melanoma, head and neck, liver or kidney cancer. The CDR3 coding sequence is TGTGCCAGCTCACCGGGACTCTTACAAGAGACCCAGTACTTC. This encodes CASSPGLLQETQYF. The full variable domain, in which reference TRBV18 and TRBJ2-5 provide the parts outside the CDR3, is NAGVMQNPRHLVRRRGQEARLRCSPMKGHSHVYWYRQLPEEGLKFMVYLQKENIIDESGMPKERFSAEFPKEGPSILRIQQVVRGDSAAYFCASSPGLLQETQYFGPGTRLLVL.